One and the same sample provided the 5 T cell receptor beta chains below, sequenced in a study of shared clonotypes between healthy human individuals. Using immunoSEQ multiplex PCR, the repertoire was profiled, and TCRdb retains in-frame clones only, with some absent. The sample carries millions of clones, roughly 95% recorded once. CD45RO-negative CD8 cells positively selected for CCR7 made up the naive population, which excluded terminally differentiated effector memory CD45RA+ cells. The specimen sequenced was naive CD8+ T cells sorted from blood. The receptors originated from a man between 18 and 35 years old in good health.

This clone occurred once. This chain uses TRBV10-1 with TRBJ2-2; D uncertain. CDR3 length: 14 residues. CDR1 and CDR2 from the germline V gene are WNHNN and SYGVQD (reference sequence). Trimming stripped 8 bases from V and 1 base from J, with 11 bases between. The CDR3 DNA reads TGCGCCAGCTCTGGCACAGAGAACACCGGGGAGCTGTTTTTT. Translating gives CASSGTENTGELFF.

This CDR3 reads CASSRTEQETQYF. In DNA, the CDR3 is TGTGCCAGCAGCAGGACAGAACAAGAGACCCAGTACTTC. This chain uses TRBV7-9 with TRBJ2-5; D is possibly TRBD1 (6 bases). With 5 bases removed from V and 2 bases from J, the gap between germline ends came to 9 bases. Germline assignment: CDR1 SEHNR and CDR2 FQNEAQ (reference sequence). This CDR3 is built from 13 residues. The full variable domain, with the rest looked up from reference TRBV7-9 and TRBJ2-5, is DTGVSQNPRHKITKRGQNVTFRCDPISEHNRLYWYRQTLGQGPEFLTYFQNEAQLEKSRLLSDRFSAERPKGSFSTLEIQRTEQGDSAMYLCASSRTEQETQYFGPGTRLLVL.

This clone appeared a single time. The gene calls are TRBV4-1 and TRBJ2-7; the D gene is possibly TRBD2 (5 bases). This CDR3 comprises 12 residues. Germline loops: CDR1 MGHRA, CDR2 YSYEKL. Trimming took 2 bases from V and 7 from J, leaving 9 bases between them. The CDR3 DNA is TGCGCCAGCAGCCAAAGTAGAGGGGAGCAGTACTTC. Translating gives CASSQSRGEQYF.

The gene calls are TRBV12-5 and TRBJ2-7; 7 bases are a match to TRBD1. Trimming took 7 bases from V and 2 from J; bases not matched to a gene: 8. The germline V gene has CDR1 LGHNT and CDR2 FRNRAP. The CDR3 runs to 14 residues. The CDR3 protein is CASALTTGAYEQYF. For the CDR3, the DNA is TGTGCTAGTGCCCTCACTACAGGGGCCTACGAGCAGTACTTC.

This clone was counted a few times. The same CDR3 can be traced to other DNA sequences in this sample. V is TRBV7-9 and J is TRBJ1-1; no clear D gene. Per germline, CDR1 SEHNR and CDR2 FQNEAQ (reference sequence). The CDR3 is 11 residues long. V lost 6 bases, J lost 1 base, and 3 bases lay in between. CDR3 sequence (DNA): TGTGCCAGCAGGGCGAACACTGAAGCTTTCTTT. This encodes CASRANTEAFF.